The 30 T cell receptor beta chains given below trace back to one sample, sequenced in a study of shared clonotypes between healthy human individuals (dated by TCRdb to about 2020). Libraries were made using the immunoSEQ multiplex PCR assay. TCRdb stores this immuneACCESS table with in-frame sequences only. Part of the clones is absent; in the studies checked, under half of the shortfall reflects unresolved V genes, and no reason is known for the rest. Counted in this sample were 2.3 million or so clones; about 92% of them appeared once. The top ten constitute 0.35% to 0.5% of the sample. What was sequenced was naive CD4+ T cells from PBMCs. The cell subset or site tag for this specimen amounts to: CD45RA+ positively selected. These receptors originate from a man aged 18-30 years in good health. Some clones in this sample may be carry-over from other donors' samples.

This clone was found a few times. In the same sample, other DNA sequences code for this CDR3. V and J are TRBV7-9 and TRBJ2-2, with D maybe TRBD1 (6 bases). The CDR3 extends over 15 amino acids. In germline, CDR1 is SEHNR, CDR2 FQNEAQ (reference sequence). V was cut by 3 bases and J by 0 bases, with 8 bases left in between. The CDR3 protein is CASSLDSPNTGELFF. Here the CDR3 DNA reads TGTGCCAGCAGCTTGGACAGCCCGAACACCGGGGAGCTGTTTTTT.

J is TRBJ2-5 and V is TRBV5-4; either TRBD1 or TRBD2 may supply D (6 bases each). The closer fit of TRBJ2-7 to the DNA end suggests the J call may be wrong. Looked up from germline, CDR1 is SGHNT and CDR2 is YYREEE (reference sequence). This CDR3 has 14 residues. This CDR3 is CASSLEGGLYEQYF. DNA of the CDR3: TGTGCCAGCAGCTTGGAGGGGGGCCTCTACGAGCAGTACTTC.

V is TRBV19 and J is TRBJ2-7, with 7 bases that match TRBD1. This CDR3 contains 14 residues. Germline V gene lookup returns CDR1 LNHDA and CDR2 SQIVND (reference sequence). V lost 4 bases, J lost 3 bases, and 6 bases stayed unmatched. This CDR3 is CASSKQGRGYEQYF. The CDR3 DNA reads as TGTGCCAGTAGTAAACAGGGGCGAGGCTACGAGCAGTACTTC.

This CDR3 reads CASSRGGEQYF. CDR3 coding DNA: TGTGCCAGCAGCCGGGGGGGCGAGCAGTACTTC. J is TRBJ2-7 and V is TRBV27, with 8 positions matching TRBD2. The V gene end was trimmed by 6 bases and the J gene end by 6 bases; junction bases not matched to a gene: 1. The CDR3 runs 11 residues. Germline V gives CDR1 MNHEY, CDR2 SMNVEV (reference sequence).

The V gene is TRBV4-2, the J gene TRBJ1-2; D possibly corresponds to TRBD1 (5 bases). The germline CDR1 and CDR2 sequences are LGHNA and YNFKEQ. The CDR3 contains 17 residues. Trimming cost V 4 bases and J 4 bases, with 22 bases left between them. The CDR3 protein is CASSRSLGDRRIYGYTF. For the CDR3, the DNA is TGTGCCAGCAGCCGCTCTTTGGGGGACCGAAGAATCTATGGCTACACCTTC.

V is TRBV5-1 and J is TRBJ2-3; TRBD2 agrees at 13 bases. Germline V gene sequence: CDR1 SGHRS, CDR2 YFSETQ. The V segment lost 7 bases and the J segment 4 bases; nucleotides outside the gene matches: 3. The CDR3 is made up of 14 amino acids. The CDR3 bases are TGCGCCAGCTGGACTAGCGGGAGCTCAGATACGCAGTATTTT. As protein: CASWTSGSSDTQYF. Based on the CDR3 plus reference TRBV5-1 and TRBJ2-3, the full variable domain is KAGVTQTPRYLIKTRGQQVTLSCSPISGHRSVSWYQQTPGQGLQFLFEYFSETQRNKGNFPGRFSGRQFSNSRSEMNVSTLELGDSALYLCASWTSGSSDTQYFGPGTRLTVL.

This CDR3 is CASSRSEGETQYF. DNA for the CDR3: TGTGCCAGCTCACGAAGCGAGGGGGAGACCCAGTACTTC. The chain is built from TRBV18 and TRBJ2-5; D possibly matches TRBD1 or TRBD2 (5 bases each). This CDR3 spans 13 amino acids. With 4 bases removed from V and 5 bases from J, the gap between germline ends came to 11 bases. Germline V gene lookup returns CDR1 KGHSH and CDR2 LQKENI.

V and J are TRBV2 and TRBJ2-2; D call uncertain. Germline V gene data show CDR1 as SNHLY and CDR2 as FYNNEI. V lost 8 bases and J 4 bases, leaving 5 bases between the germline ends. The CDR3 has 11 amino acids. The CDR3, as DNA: TGTGCCAGCCTATCCACCGGGGAGCTGTTTTTT. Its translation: CASLSTGELFF.

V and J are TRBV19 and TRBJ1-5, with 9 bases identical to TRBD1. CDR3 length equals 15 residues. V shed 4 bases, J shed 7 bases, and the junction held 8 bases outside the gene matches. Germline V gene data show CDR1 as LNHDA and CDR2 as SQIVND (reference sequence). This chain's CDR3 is CASSTYPGQGQPQHF. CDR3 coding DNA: TGTGCCAGTAGTACCTATCCGGGACAGGGACAGCCCCAGCATTTT.

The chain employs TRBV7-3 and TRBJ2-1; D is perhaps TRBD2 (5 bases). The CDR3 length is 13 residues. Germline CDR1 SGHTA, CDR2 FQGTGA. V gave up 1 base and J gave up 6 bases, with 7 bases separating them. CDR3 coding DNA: TGTGCCAGCAGCTTAAACGAGGGCAATGAGCAGTTCTTC. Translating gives CASSLNEGNEQFF.

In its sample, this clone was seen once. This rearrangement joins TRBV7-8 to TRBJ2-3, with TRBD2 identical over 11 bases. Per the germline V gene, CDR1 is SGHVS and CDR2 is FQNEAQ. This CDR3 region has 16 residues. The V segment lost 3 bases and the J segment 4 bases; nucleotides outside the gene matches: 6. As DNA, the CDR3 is TGTGCCAGCAGCTTGAGACTAGCGGGATGGGCAGATACGCAGTATTTT. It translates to CASSLRLAGWADTQYF.

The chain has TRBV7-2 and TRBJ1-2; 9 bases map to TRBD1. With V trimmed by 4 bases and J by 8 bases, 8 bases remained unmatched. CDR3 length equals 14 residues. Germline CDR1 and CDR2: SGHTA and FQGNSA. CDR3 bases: TGTGCCAGCAGCTCTCGGACAGGGGAGTACGGCTACACCTTC. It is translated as CASSSRTGEYGYTF.

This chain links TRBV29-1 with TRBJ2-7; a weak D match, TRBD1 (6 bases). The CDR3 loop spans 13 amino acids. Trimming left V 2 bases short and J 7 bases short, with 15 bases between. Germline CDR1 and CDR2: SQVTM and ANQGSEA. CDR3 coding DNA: TGCAGCGTTGAAAGGTACAGGGTCGGGGAGCAGTACTTC. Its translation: CSVERYRVGEQYF.

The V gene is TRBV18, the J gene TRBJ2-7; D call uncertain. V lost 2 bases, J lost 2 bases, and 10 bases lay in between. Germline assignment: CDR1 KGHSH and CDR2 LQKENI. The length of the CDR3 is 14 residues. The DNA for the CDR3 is TGTGCCAGCTCACCATTGACGAGCACCTACGAGCAGTACTTC. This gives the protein CASSPLTSTYEQYF.

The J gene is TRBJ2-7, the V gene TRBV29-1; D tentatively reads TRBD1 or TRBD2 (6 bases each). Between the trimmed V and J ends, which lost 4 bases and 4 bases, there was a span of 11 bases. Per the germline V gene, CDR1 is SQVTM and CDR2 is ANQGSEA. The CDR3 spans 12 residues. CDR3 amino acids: CSVARGAYEQYF. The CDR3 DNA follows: TGCAGCGTTGCGAGGGGGGCGTACGAGCAGTACTTC.

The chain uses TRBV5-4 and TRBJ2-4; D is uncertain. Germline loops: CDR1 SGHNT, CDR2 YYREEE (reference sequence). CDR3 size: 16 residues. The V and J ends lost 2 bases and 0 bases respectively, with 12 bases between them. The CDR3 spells CASSFSASLAKNIQYF. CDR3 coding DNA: TGTGCCAGCAGCTTCTCAGCCTCGCTAGCCAAAAACATTCAGTACTTC.

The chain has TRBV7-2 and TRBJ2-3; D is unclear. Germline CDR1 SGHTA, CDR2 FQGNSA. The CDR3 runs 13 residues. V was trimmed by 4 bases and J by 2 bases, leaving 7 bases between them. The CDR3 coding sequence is TGTGCCAGCAGCTCCGAACCCACAGATACGCAGTATTTT. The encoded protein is CASSSEPTDTQYF.

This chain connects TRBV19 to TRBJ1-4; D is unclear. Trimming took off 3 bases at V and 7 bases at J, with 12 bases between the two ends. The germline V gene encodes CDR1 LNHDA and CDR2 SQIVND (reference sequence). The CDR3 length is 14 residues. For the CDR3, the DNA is TGTGCCAGTAGTATTCCCCAAGGAGGTGAAAAACTGTTTTTT. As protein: CASSIPQGGEKLFF.

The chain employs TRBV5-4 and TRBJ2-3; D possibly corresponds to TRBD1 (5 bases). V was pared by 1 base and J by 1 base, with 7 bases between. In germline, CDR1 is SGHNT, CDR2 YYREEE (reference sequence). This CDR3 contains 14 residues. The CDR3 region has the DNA TGTGCCAGCAGCTTGAAACAGGGCACAGATACGCAGTATTTT. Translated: CASSLKQGTDTQYF.

CDR3 bases: TGTGCCAGTAGTGTAATAGGAGGGGAGACAGGGGCCAACGTCCTGACTTTC. Its translation is CASSVIGGETGANVLTF. V and J are TRBV19 and TRBJ2-6, with TRBD2 as a possible D gene (6 bases). The germline V gene has CDR1 LNHDA and CDR2 SQIVND (reference sequence). V lost 5 bases to trimming and J lost 4 bases, with 18 bases between them. The CDR3 contains 17 residues.

CDR3 nucleotides: TGTGCCAGCACTAAACAGGGGATGAGCAATCAGCCCCAGCATTTT. Protein: CASTKQGMSNQPQHF. The chain carries TRBV18 and TRBJ1-5, with TRBD1 matching over 7 bases. The V gene end was trimmed by 8 bases and the J gene end by 1 base; junction bases not matched to a gene: 8. The CDR3 has 15 amino acids. CDR1 and CDR2 (germline): KGHSH, LQKENI.

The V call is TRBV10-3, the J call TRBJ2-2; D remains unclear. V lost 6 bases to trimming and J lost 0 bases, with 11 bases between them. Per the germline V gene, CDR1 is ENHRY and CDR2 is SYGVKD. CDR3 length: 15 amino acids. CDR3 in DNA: TGTGCCATCAGCTCAACCGACACGAACACCGGGGAGCTGTTTTTT. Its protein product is CAISSTDTNTGELFF.

The CDR3 region has the DNA TGTGCCAGCAGTCTACGGGAGCTCGGGACAGATACGCAGTATTTT. Translated: CASSLRELGTDTQYF. The chain combines TRBV25-1 with TRBJ2-3; tentatively, D is TRBD2 (6 bases). This CDR3 contains 15 residues. CDR1 MGHDK and CDR2 SYGVNS come from the germline V gene. Deletions cut 5 bases from V and 3 bases from J, with 15 bases between.

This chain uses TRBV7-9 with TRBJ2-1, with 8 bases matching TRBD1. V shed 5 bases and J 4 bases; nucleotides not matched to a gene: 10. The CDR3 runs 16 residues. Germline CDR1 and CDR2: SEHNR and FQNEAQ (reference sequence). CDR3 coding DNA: TGTGCCAGCAGCCCGATCCCGGGACAGGCGTACAATGAGCAGTTCTTC. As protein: CASSPIPGQAYNEQFF.

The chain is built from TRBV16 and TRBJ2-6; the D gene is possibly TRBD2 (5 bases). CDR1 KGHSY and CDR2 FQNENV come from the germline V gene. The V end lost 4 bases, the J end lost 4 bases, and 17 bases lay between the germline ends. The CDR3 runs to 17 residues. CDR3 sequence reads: CASSPDLTSGGANVLTF. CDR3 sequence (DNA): TGTGCCAGCAGCCCGGATTTAACGAGCGGAGGGGCCAACGTCCTGACTTTC.

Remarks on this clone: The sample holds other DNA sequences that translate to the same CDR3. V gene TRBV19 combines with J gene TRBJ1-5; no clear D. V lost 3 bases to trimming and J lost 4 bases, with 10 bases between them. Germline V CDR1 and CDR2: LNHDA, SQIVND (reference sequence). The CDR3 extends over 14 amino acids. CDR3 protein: CASSILGSNQPQHF. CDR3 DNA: TGTGCCAGTAGTATTCTGGGATCAAATCAGCCCCAGCATTTT.

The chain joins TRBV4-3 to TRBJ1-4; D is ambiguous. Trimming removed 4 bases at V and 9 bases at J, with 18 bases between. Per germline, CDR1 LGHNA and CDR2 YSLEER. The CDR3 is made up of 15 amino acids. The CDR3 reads CASSPEYDRPQKLFF. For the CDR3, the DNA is TGCGCCAGCAGCCCCGAATACGACCGGCCGCAAAAACTGTTTTTT.

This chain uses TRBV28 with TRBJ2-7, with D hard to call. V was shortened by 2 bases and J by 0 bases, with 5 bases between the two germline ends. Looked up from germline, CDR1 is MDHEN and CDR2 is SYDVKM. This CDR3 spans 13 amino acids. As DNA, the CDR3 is TGTGCCAGCAGTTTAATGGGCTCCTACGAGCAGTACTTC. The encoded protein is CASSLMGSYEQYF. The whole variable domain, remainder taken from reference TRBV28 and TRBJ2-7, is DVKVTQSSRYLVKRTGEKVFLECVQDMDHENMFWYRQDPGLGLRLIYFSYDVKMKEKGDIPEGYSVSREKKERFSLILESASTNQTSMYLCASSLMGSYEQYFGPGTRLTVT.

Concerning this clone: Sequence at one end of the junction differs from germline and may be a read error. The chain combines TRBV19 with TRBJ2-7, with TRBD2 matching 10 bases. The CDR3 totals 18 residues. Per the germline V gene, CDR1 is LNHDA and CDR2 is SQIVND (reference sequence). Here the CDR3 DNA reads TGTGCCAGTAGTATAGAAGCTAGCGGGAGAACCTTCTCCTCCGAGCAGTACTTC. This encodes CASSIEASGRTFSSEQYF.

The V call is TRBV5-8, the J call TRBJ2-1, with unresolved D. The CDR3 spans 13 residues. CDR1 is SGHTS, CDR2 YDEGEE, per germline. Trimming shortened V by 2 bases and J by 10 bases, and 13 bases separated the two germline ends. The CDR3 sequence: CASSFGAGREQFF. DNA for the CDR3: TGTGCCAGCAGCTTTGGAGCCGGCCGGGAGCAGTTCTTC.